This T cell receptor (beta chain) originates from a study of cytomegalovirus exposure and HLA in healthy donors. Study-wide results and limits: The study recorded 150 to 200 TCR beta chains that were cytomegalovirus-associated.

The length of the CDR3 is 17 residues. Trimming at V came to 3 bases and at J to 0 bases, leaving 8 bases not matched to a gene. Germline CDR1 and CDR2: LNHDA and SQIVND (reference sequence). Notes on this clone: The antigen is not known.

60 Vbeta and 13 Jbeta primers were used in PCR. Sequencing used immunoSEQ multiplex PCR; TCRdb keeps in-frame clones, though not all of them. Of 200,000 to 300,000 clones listed, 70% to 90% are singletons. Donors had nominal health at sampling but likely had unrecorded immune exposures. This receptor was obtained from a girl aged 2-10 years in good health and CMV-seronegative. The V call is TRBV19, the J call TRBJ1-1; 9 bases agree with TRBD1. The sequenced sample was PBMCs. The CDR3 reads CASSMLTGGAVNTEAFF. Written as DNA, the CDR3 is TGTGCCAGTAGTATGTTAACAGGGGGCGCGGTGAACACTGAAGCTTTCTTT. Complete variable domain (other parts from reference TRBV19 and TRBJ1-1): DGGITQSPKYLFRKEGQNVTLSCEQNLNHDAMYWYRQDPGQGLRLIYYSQIVNDFQKGDIAEGYSVSREKKESFPLTVTSAQKNPTAFYLCASSMLTGGAVNTEAFFGQGTRLTVV.